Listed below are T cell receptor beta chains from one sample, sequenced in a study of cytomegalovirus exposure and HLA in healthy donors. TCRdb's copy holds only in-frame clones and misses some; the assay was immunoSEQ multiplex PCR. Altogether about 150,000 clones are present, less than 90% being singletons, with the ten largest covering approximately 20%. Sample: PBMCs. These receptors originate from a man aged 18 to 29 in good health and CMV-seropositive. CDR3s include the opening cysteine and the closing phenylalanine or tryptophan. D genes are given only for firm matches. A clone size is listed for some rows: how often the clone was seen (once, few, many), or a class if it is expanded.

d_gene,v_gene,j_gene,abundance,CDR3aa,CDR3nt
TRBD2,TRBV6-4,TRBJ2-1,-,CASSSGGTSYNEQFF,TGTGCCAGCAGCTCGGGGGGGACTAGTTACAATGAGCAGTTCTTC
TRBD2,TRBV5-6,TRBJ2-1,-,CASSFSSGGRSYNEQFF,TGTGCCAGCAGCTTCTCTAGCGGGGGGCGCTCCTACAATGAGCAGTTCTTC
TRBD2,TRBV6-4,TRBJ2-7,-,CASSDEGGSSYEQYF,TGTGCCAGCAGTGACGAGGGAGGGAGCTCCTACGAGCAGTACTTC
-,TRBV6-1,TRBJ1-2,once,CASSEGAGYGYTF,TGTGCCAGCTCCGAGGGCGCAGGCTATGGCTACACCTTC
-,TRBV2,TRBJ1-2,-,CASSEVEVGRTRDGYTF,TGTGCCAGCAGTGAAGTCGAAGTGGGTCGGACAAGAGATGGCTACACCTTC
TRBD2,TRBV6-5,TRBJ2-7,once,CASSYSTASGTGEQYF,TGTGCCAGCAGTTACTCCACAGCTAGCGGGACGGGGGAGCAGTACTTC
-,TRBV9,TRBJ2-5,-,CASSVEGLAGETQYF,TGTGCCAGCAGCGTAGAAGGGCTAGCCGGGGAGACCCAGTACTTC
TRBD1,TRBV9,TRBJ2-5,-,CASSEQGYETQYF,TGTGCCAGCAGCGAACAGGGGTACGAGACCCAGTACTTC
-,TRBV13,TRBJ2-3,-,CASSLAGVIKF,TGTGCCAGCAGCTTGGCCGGGGTGATAAAATTT
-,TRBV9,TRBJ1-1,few,CASSNMNTEAFF,TGTGCCAGCTCTAATATGAACACTGAAGCTTTCTTT
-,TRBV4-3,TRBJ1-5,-,CASSQDLEQPQHF,TGCGCCAGCAGCCAAGATCTGGAGCAGCCCCAGCATTTT
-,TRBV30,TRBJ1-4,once,CAWALQGTTNEKLFF,TGTGCCTGGGCTTTACAGGGCACAACTAATGAAAAACTGTTTTTT
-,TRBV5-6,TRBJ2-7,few,CASSASGSQQYF,TGTGCCAGCAGCGCCTCCGGGAGTCAGCAGTACTTC
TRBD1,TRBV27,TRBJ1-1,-,CASLEDRANTEAFF,TGTGCCAGCTTAGAAGACAGGGCGAACACTGAAGCTTTCTTT
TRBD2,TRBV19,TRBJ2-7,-,CASSPDGGISYEQYF,TGTGCCAGTAGTCCCGACGGGGGGATCTCCTACGAGCAGTACTTC
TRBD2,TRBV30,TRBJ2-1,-,CAWTGGGVTYNEQFF,TGTGCCTGGACCGGGGGGGGAGTAACCTACAATGAGCAGTTCTTC
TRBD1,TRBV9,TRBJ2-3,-,CASSNRQGRTDTQYF,TGTGCCAGCAGTAACCGACAGGGGCGGACAGATACGCAGTATTTT
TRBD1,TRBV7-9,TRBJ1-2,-,CAGTTGGAKDYGYTF,TGTGCCGGAACGACAGGGGGCGCAAAGGACTATGGCTACACCTTC
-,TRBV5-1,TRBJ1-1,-,CASSSWEASEAFF,TGCGCCAGCAGTTCTTGGGAGGCTTCCGAAGCTTTCTTT
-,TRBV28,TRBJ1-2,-,CASSLRGRGGYTF,TGTGCCAGCAGTTTGCGGGGGCGTGGTGGCTACACCTTC
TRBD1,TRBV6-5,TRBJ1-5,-,CASRLTGGEYQPQHF,TGTGCCAGCAGATTGACAGGGGGCGAATATCAGCCCCAGCATTTT
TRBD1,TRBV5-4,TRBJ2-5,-,CASSWGQGQETQYF,TGTGCCAGCAGCTGGGGACAGGGCCAAGAGACCCAGTACTTC
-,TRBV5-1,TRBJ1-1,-,CASSTTGIEAFF,TGCGCCAGCAGCACCACAGGGATTGAAGCTTTCTTT
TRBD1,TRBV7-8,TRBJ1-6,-,CASSLDRVPYNSPLHF,TGTGCCAGCAGCCTTGACAGGGTCCCCTATAATTCACCCCTCCACTTT